This T cell receptor (beta chain) was retrieved from a study of blood T cell repertoires in COVID-19. In the study overall: COVID-19 samples collected from the United States, Italy and Spain covered acute and convalescent phases.

There are a few counts of this clone. Profiling relied on immunoSEQ multiplex PCR, and the TCRdb table lists in-frame clones only, not all of them. Here the sample spans 250,000 or so clones, approximately 86% being singletons. After removal of 4 bases from V and 8 bases from J, the junction contained 4 bases not matched to a gene. Germline V lookup: CDR1 SGHDN, CDR2 FVKESK. The CDR3 is made up of 13 amino acids. Sequencing input: peripheral blood. V usage is TRBV14 and J usage is TRBJ1-4; 7 bases align to TRBD1. The TCR was taken from a woman aged 55-69 years with COVID-19, enrolled during active disease. This CDR3 reads CASSRGQREKLFF. The CDR3 nucleotides are TGTGCCAGCAGCCGGGGACAGCGCGAAAAACTGTTTTTT.